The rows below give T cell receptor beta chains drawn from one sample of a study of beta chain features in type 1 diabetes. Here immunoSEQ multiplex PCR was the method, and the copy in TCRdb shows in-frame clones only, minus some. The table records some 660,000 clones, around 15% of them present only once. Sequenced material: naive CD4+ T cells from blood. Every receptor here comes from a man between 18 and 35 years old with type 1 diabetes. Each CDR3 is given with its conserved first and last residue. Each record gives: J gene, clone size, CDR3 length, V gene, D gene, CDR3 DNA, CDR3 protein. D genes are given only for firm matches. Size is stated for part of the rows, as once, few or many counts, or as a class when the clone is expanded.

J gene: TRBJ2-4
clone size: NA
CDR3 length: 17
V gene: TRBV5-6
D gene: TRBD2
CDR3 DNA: TGTGCCAGCAGCTTGGATGGCCTAGCGGGAGGGATAAACATTCAGTACTTC
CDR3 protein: CASSLDGLAGGINIQYF

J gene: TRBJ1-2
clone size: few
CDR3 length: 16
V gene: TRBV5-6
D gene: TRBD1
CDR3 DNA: TGTGCCAGCAGCTGGCCGAGTGGACAGGGAGTTTATGGCTACACCTTC
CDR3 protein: CASSWPSGQGVYGYTF

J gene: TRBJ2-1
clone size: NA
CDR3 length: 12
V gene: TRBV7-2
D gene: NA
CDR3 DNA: TGTGCCAGTTCCGGGAGACAGGAGATCCAGTTCTTC
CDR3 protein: CASSGRQEIQFF

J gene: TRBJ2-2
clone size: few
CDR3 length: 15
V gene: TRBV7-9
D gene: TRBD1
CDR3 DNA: TGTGCCAGCAGCCCGGGACAGATTAACACCGGGGAGCTGTTTTTT
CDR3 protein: CASSPGQINTGELFF

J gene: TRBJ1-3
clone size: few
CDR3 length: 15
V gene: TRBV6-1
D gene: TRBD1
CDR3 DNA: TGTGCCAGCAGTGTGGGACAGGGGGACGGAAACACCATATATTTT
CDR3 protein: CASSVGQGDGNTIYF

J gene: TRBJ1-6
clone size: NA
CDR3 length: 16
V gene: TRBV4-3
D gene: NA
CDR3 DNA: TGCGCCAGCAGCCAAGATCAATATGGGTCTCGGTCACCCCTCCACTTT
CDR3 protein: CASSQDQYGSRSPLHF

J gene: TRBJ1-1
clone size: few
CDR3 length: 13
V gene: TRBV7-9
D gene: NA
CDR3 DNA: TGTGCCAGCAGCTTTATTTCAGGGGCTGAAGCTTTCTTT
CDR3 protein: CASSFISGAEAFF

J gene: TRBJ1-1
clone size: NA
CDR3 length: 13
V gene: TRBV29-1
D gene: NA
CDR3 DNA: TGCAGCGTAACGGGACAAATGAACACTGAAGCTTTCTTT
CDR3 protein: CSVTGQMNTEAFF

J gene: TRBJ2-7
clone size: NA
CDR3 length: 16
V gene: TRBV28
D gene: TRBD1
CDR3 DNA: TGTGCCAGCAGTTCTGGACAGGGCAGTATCGTCTACGAGCAGTACTTC
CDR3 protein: CASSSGQGSIVYEQYF

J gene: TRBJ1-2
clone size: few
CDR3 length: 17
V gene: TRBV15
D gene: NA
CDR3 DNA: TGTGCCACCAGCGCGGGCCGACTTGGACCCTTGGATTATGGCTACACCTTC
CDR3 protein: CATSAGRLGPLDYGYTF

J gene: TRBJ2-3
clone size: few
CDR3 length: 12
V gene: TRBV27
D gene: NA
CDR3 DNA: TGTGCCAGCAGTTTATCGGGCGGGGTAGGGCATTTT
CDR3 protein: CASSLSGGVGHF

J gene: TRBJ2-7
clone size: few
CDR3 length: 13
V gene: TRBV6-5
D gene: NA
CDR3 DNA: TGTGCCAGCACCGCCGACAGAGCCTACGAGCAGTACTTC
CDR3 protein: CASTADRAYEQYF

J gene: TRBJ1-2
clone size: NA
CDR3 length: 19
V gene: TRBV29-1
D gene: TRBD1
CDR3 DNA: TGCAGCGTTGTCGGACAGGGAAAATCACCTCGAGGCGTTCTTTATGGCTACACCTTC
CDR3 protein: CSVVGQGKSPRGVLYGYTF

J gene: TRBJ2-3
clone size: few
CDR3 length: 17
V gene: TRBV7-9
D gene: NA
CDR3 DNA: TGTGCCAGCAGCTCGGCCCCGGGACGACATAGCACAGATACGCAGTATTTT
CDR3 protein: CASSSAPGRHSTDTQYF

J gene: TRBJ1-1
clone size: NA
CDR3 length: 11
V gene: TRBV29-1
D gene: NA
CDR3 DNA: TGCAGCGTTACAGGGTATACTGAAGCTTTCTTT
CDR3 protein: CSVTGYTEAFF

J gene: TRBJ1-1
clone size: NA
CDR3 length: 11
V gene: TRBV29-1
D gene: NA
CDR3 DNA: TGCAGCGTAACAGGGTACACTGAAGCTTTCTTT
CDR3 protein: CSVTGYTEAFF

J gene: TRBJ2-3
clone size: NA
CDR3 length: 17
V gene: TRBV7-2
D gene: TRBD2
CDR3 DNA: TGTGCCAGCAGCTTAGCGAGCGGGGGGACCTTCACAGATACGCAGTATTTT
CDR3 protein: CASSLASGGTFTDTQYF

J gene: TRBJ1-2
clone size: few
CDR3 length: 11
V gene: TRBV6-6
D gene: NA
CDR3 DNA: TGTGCCAGCCTTGGGACTGGGGTGCACACCTTC
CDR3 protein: CASLGTGVHTF

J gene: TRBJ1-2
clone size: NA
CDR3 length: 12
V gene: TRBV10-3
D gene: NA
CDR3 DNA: TGTGCCTCAGGTGGAGTCAACTATGGCTACACCTTC
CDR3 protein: CASGGVNYGYTF

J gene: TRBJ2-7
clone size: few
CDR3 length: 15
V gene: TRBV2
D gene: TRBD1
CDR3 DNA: TGTGCCAGCAGTGAAGCAATCAGGGGGCGGGACGAGCAGTACTTC
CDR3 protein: CASSEAIRGRDEQYF

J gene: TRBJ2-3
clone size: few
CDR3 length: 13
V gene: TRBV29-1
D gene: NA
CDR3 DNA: TGCAGCGTTGAAATGCGGTTAGAAGATACGCAGTATTTT
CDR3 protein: CSVEMRLEDTQYF

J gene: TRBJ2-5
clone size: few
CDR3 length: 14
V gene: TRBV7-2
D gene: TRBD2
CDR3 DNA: TGTGCCAGCAGCCCGGGGGGGCGGAGAGAGACCCAGTACTTC
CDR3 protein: CASSPGGRRETQYF

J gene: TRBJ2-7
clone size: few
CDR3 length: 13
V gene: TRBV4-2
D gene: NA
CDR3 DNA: TGTGCCAGCAGCCAAGATCGCCCCTACGAGCAGTACTTC
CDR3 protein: CASSQDRPYEQYF

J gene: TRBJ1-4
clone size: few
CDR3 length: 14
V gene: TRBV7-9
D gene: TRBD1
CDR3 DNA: TGTGCCAGCAGCCTACAGGGGACTAATGAAAAACTGTTTTTT
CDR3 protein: CASSLQGTNEKLFF

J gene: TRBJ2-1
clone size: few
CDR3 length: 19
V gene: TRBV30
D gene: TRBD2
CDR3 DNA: TGTGCCTGGAGTGTGTGGGCCAGCGGGAGTCCCATACACTACAATGAGCAGTTCTTC
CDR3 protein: CAWSVWASGSPIHYNEQFF

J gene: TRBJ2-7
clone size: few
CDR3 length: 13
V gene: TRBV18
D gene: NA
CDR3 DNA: TGTGCCAGCTCATTACAGGCCTCCTACGAGCAGTACTTC
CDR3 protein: CASSLQASYEQYF

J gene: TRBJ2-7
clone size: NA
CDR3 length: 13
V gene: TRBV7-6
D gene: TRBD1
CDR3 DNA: TGTGCCAGCAGCATAAGACAGGGCGGGGAGCAGTACTTC
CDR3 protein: CASSIRQGGEQYF

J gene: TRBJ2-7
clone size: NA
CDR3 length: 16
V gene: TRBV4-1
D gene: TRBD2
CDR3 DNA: TGCGCCAGCAGCCAAGGAAGGGCTAGCGGGACCGGCGAGCAGTACTTC
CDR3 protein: CASSQGRASGTGEQYF

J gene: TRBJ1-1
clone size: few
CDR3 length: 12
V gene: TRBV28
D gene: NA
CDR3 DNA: TGTGCCAGCTCCGGGGGAGGCACTGAAGCTTTCTTT
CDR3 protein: CASSGGGTEAFF

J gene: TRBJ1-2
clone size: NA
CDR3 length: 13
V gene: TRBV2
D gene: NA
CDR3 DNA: TGTGCCAGCAGTGGGTCCACCTTCTATGGCTACACCTTC
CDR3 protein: CASSGSTFYGYTF

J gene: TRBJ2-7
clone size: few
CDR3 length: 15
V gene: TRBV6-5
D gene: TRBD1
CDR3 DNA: TGTGCCAGCAGATCCACAGGGGAGCTTTCCTACGAGCAGTACTTC
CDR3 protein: CASRSTGELSYEQYF

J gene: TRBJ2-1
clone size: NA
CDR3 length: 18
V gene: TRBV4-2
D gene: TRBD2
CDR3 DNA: TGTGCCAGCAGCCAAGATCTTCGGGATAGCGGGGGGTTCAATGAGCAGTTCTTC
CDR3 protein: CASSQDLRDSGGFNEQFF

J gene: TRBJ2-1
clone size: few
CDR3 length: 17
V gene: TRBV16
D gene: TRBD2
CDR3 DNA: TGTGCCAGCAGCCAATCGGCTAGCGGGGGGGCTATGGATGAGCAGTTCTTC
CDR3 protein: CASSQSASGGAMDEQFF

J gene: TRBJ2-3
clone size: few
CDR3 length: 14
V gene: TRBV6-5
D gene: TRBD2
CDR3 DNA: TGTGCCAGCTCTCGGACTAGCGGGCGGGATACGCAGTATTTT
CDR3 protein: CASSRTSGRDTQYF

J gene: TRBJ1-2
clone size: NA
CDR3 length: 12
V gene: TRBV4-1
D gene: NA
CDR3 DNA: TGCGCCAGCAGCCCGACGGGAGACGGCTACACCTTC
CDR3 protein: CASSPTGDGYTF